This T cell receptor (beta chain) was recorded in a study of OX40 agonist ivuxolimab in advanced cancers. Looking at the study overall: Having had anti-PD-1, anti-PD-L1 or anti-CTLA-4 therapy before was allowed, and 40% to 45% had some.

Method: immunoSEQ multiplex PCR; TCRdb's copy keeps in-frame clones and lacks some. The data hold some 65,000 clones, with around 86% observed a single time. Germline lookup yields CDR1 LNHNV and CDR2 YYDKDF (reference sequence). The CDR3 length is 11 residues. The germline V and J ends were trimmed by 8 bases and 3 bases, with 7 bases remaining between them. This rearrangement joins TRBV15 to TRBJ2-5, with D hard to call. Here the sequenced sample was CD4+ or CD8+ T cells sorted from blood, taken in a trial of the OX40 agonist ivuxolimab. The sequence came from an adult with an advanced solid tumor such as melanoma, head and neck, liver or kidney cancer. This CDR3 is CATSAKETQYF. DNA of the CDR3: TGTGCCACCTCGGCTAAAGAGACCCAGTACTTC.